These 26 T cell receptor beta chains were all obtained from the same sample, sequenced in a study of CD8 T cells in Susac syndrome (dated by TCRdb to between 2018 and 2021). Receptor libraries were prepared by the immunoSEQ multiplex PCR assay. RNA was extracted using the RNeasy kit, and about 0.5 to 1 ug of the RNA was reverse transcribed with random hexamers. TCRdb reanalyzed the raw reads on its own, using fastp at Q25 for trimming and MiXCR for clone calling, and kept in-frame beta chains. Each CDR3 protein appears once, grouped with its most common genes and DNA. In all, the sample holds 200,000 to 250,000 distinct CDR3 sequences, and approximately 95% of those were seen once. The ten largest account for 0.075% to 0.095% of the sample. The sample taken for sequencing was CD4+ T cells from PBMCs. Receptors were obtained from a human donor with multiple sclerosis.

The gene calls are TRBV15 and TRBJ2-1; D not certain. This CDR3 region has 14 residues. Trimming stripped 0 bases from V and 6 bases from J, with 9 bases between. Per the germline V gene, CDR1 is LNHNV and CDR2 is YYDKDF (reference sequence). Here the CDR3 reads CATSRDVIANEQFF. In nucleotides, the CDR3 is TGTGCCACCAGCAGAGACGTTATAGCCAATGAGCAGTTCTTC.

The chain employs TRBV5-8 and TRBJ2-7, with D maybe TRBD1 (5 bases). The germline V gene encodes CDR1 SGHTS and CDR2 YDEGEE. The CDR3 runs 15 residues. V lost 7 bases and J 0 bases, leaving 17 bases between the germline ends. CDR3 amino acids: CASRFGHHSSYEQYF. As DNA, the CDR3 is TGTGCCAGCCGATTCGGACACCATTCCTCCTACGAGCAGTACTTC.

The genes are TRBV18 and TRBJ2-6; maybe TRBD2 (5 bases). Germline assignment: CDR1 KGHSH and CDR2 LQKENI. The CDR3 sequence is 17 residues long. The V end lost 0 bases, the J end lost 0 bases, and 9 bases lay between the germline ends. CDR3 DNA sequence: TGTGCCAGCTCACCACCGCGAGGGAACTCTGGGGCCAACGTCCTGACTTTC. Translating it yields CASSPPRGNSGANVLTF.

The chain recombines TRBV3-1 with TRBJ1-1; D gene unclear. From germline, CDR1 is LGHDT and CDR2 YNNKEL (reference sequence). The CDR3 runs 16 residues. Trimming pared 11 bases from V and 0 bases from J, leaving 22 bases between. CDR3: CAGRQEGRSMNTEAFF. The DNA for the CDR3 is TGTGCCGGACGACAAGAGGGAAGATCAATGAACACTGAAGCTTTCTTT.

V and J are TRBV9 and TRBJ1-6, with D unresolved. V lost 7 bases and J 5 bases, leaving 10 bases between the germline ends. The germline V gene has CDR1 SGDLS and CDR2 YYNGEE. This CDR3 is 13 amino acids long. Written as DNA, the CDR3 is TGTGCCAGCGCCGGGCAGAATAATTCACCCCTCCACTTT. It encodes CASAGQNNSPLHF.

This clonotype was recorded only once. The chain is built from TRBV29-1 and TRBJ2-7; D is possibly TRBD2 (6 bases). CDR1 and CDR2 from the germline V gene are SQVTM and ANQGSEA. V was trimmed by 4 bases and J by 6 bases, leaving 13 bases between them. The CDR3 contains 12 residues. CDR3 in amino acids: CSVVEGGREQYF. DNA for the CDR3: TGCAGCGTTGTAGAGGGAGGCCGCGAGCAGTACTTC.

The V gene is TRBV2, the J gene TRBJ1-4, with TRBD1 as a possible D gene (5 bases). Germline V gives CDR1 SNHLY, CDR2 FYNNEI. This CDR3 comprises 15 residues. V lost 1 base, J lost 10 bases, and 16 bases lay in between. Here the CDR3 DNA reads TGTGCCAGCAGTGAAGAGGGGCAGGGATGGGGAAAACTGTTTTTT. Protein sequence: CASSEEGQGWGKLFF.

This chain connects TRBV3-1 to TRBJ1-1; D is ambiguous. Germline V gene sequence: CDR1 LGHDT, CDR2 YNNKEL (reference sequence). This CDR3 has 11 residues. V was trimmed by 3 bases and J by 7 bases, leaving 6 bases between them. The CDR3 DNA follows: TGTGCCAGCAGCCAGTCAAGTGAAGCTTTCTTT. Protein product: CASSQSSEAFF.

CDR3 region: CASSPPWGRGYGYTF. In DNA form, the CDR3 reads TGTGCCAGCAGCCCCCCGTGGGGGAGAGGCTATGGCTACACCTTC. The chain is built from TRBV7-2 and TRBJ1-2; tentatively, D is TRBD1 (5 bases). This CDR3 region has 15 residues. Trimming stripped 5 bases from V and 4 bases from J, with 17 bases between. Looked up from germline, CDR1 is SGHTA and CDR2 is FQGNSA.

The chain has TRBV3-1 and TRBJ2-7; unclear D gene. V was clipped by 1 base and J by 3 bases, with 13 bases between them. CDR3 length equals 15 residues. From germline, CDR1 is LGHDT and CDR2 YNNKEL (reference sequence). This CDR3 is CASSQGHTYSYEQYF. For the CDR3, the DNA is TGTGCCAGCAGCCAAGGGCACACCTACAGCTACGAGCAGTACTTC.

The chain is built from TRBV20-1 and TRBJ2-7, with a weak D call TRBD2 (6 bases). Trimming removed 3 bases at V and 4 bases at J, with 13 bases between. The CDR3 is made up of 13 amino acids. Germline values: CDR1 DFQATT, CDR2 SNEGSKA (reference sequence). In DNA, the CDR3 is TGCAGTGCTAGTGGCCCTCTAGCGTACGAGCAGTACTTC. It codes for CSASGPLAYEQYF.

The genes are TRBV7-2 and TRBJ2-7; no clear D gene. This CDR3 region has 12 residues. Per the germline V gene, CDR1 is SGHTA and CDR2 is FQGNSA. V lost 3 bases, J lost 6 bases, and 9 bases lay in between. In DNA form, the CDR3 reads TGTGCCAGCAGCTTTGCAGCCGGCGAGCAGTACTTC. This codes for CASSFAAGEQYF. Full variable domain (missing parts from reference TRBV7-2 and TRBJ2-7): GAGVSQSPSNKVTEKGKDVELRCDPISGHTALYWYRQSLGQGLEFLIYFQGNSAPDKSGLPSDRFSAERTGGSVSTLTIQRTQQEDSAVYLCASSFAAGEQYFGPGTRLTVT.

This sequence joins TRBV30 and TRBJ2-7; the D is unclear. The CDR3 is 14 amino acids. The V end lost 4 bases, the J end lost 5 bases, and 18 bases lay between the germline ends. Germline CDR1 and CDR2: GTSNPN and SVGIG (reference sequence). This CDR3 is CAWTSTRPADEQYF. The CDR3 region has the DNA TGTGCCTGGACCTCGACTCGACCCGCCGACGAGCAGTACTTC.

V gene TRBV15 combines with J gene TRBJ1-5; D not certain. Germline CDR1 LNHNV, CDR2 YYDKDF (reference sequence). This CDR3 contains 14 residues. Trimming removed 4 bases from V and 2 bases from J, with 9 bases in between. The CDR3 sequence: CATSTRTGNQPQHF. Here the CDR3 DNA reads TGTGCCACCAGCACCCGGACCGGCAATCAGCCCCAGCATTTT.

The chain combines TRBV18 with TRBJ2-3; D assignment may be TRBD1 or TRBD2 (5 bases each). Germline V gene data show CDR1 as KGHSH and CDR2 as LQKENI. Trimming took 6 bases from V and 6 from J, leaving 19 bases between them. CDR3 size: 15 residues. The CDR3 sequence is CASSHGTFAQDTQYF. CDR3 coding DNA: TGTGCCAGCTCCCACGGGACCTTCGCACAGGATACGCAGTATTTT.

The chain is built from TRBV14 and TRBJ2-1; unclear D gene. The CDR3 covers 11 residues. V was clipped by 8 bases and J by 3 bases, with 5 bases between them. Germline loops: CDR1 SGHDN, CDR2 FVKESK. The CDR3 DNA reads as TGTGCCAGCGGGGACTACAATGAGCAGTTCTTC. It encodes CASGDYNEQFF.

This clonotype occurred once. The rearrangement links TRBV28 to TRBJ1-4; unclear D gene. The CDR3 length is 12 residues. The germline gives CDR1 MDHEN, CDR2 SYDVKM. Trimming pared 7 bases from V and 0 bases from J, leaving 3 bases between. The CDR3: CASTTTNEKLFF. In DNA, the CDR3 is TGTGCCAGCACAACAACTAATGAAAAACTGTTTTTT.

This chain connects TRBV3-1 to TRBJ1-2; 9 nucleotides agree with TRBD1. Germline CDR1 LGHDT, CDR2 YNNKEL (reference sequence). The ends lost 7 bases at V and 8 bases at J; junction bases unmatched: 5. The CDR3 runs 12 residues. In DNA form, the CDR3 reads TGTGCCAGCAATCGACAGGGGGACGGCTACACCTTC. This codes for CASNRQGDGYTF.

CDR3 protein: CASSDLGRTYEQYF. Written as DNA, the CDR3 is TGTGCCAGCAGTGACCTTGGACGGACCTACGAGCAGTACTTC. The chain joins TRBV6-1 to TRBJ2-7; unclear D gene. Germline V lookup: CDR1 MNHNS, CDR2 SASEGT. V was shortened by 3 bases and J by 2 bases, with 11 bases between the two germline ends. The CDR3 extends over 14 amino acids.

The rearrangement links TRBV7-3 to TRBJ2-7; 8 bases agree with TRBD2. The CDR3 is 14 amino acids. Germline values: CDR1 SGHTA, CDR2 FQGTGA. V shed 2 bases, J shed 5 bases, and the junction held 5 bases outside the gene matches. The CDR3 DNA reads TGTGCCAGCAGCTTATTTATCGGGGGGGACGAGCAGTACTTC. Translated: CASSLFIGGDEQYF.

This chain uses TRBV10-3 with TRBJ2-2; tentatively, D is TRBD1 (7 bases). Trimming removed 10 bases from V and 5 bases from J, with 26 bases in between. Germline V gene sequence: CDR1 ENHRY, CDR2 SYGVKD. The CDR3 has 17 amino acids. The CDR3 spells CATAGRGGNGGTGELFF. The DNA of the CDR3 is TGTGCCACCGCCGGGAGAGGGGGCAACGGAGGAACCGGGGAGCTGTTTTTT.

DNA for the CDR3: TGCAGTGCTAGAGGCGGGGGGGCTGTATCCTACAATGAGCAGTTCTTC. This gives the protein CSARGGGAVSYNEQFF. J is TRBJ2-1 and V is TRBV20-1; TRBD2 agrees at 9 bases. CDR3 length equals 16 residues. Trimming removed 1 base from V and 1 base from J; junction bases left unmatched: 5. CDR1 DFQATT and CDR2 SNEGSKA come from the germline V gene (reference sequence).

This clonotype showed up just once. The chain recombines TRBV7-3 with TRBJ2-6; D remains unclear. Deletions cut 5 bases from V and 2 bases from J, with 10 bases between. This CDR3 contains 15 residues. Germline lookup yields CDR1 SGHTA and CDR2 FQGTGA. DNA for the CDR3: TGTGCCAGCAGCCTAAAACCAGCTGGGGCCAACGTCCTGACTTTC. This encodes CASSLKPAGANVLTF.

The chain links TRBV29-1 to TRBJ2-1; 14 bases align to TRBD2. Germline values: CDR1 SQVTM, CDR2 ANQGSEA. The CDR3 is 14 residues long. The junction had 7 bases not matched to a gene; V was cut back by 5 bases and J by 10 bases. The CDR3 coding sequence is TGCAGCGTTCCTGGGACTAGCGGGAGTTTCGAGCAGTTCTTC. This gives the protein CSVPGTSGSFEQFF.

This clonotype has just one count. The chain links TRBV15 to TRBJ2-3; 8 bases fit TRBD1. The CDR3 runs 17 residues. The germline V gene encodes CDR1 LNHNV and CDR2 YYDKDF (reference sequence). V lost 1 base, J lost 3 bases, and 9 bases stayed unmatched. CDR3 DNA sequence: TGTGCCACCAGCAGAGGGACAGGGACTGGGGTGACAGATACGCAGTATTTT. This encodes CATSRGTGTGVTDTQYF.

This chain uses TRBV3-1 with TRBJ2-2, with no clear D. CDR3 length: 14 residues. V shed 4 bases and J shed 6 bases, with 12 bases lying between them. Looked up from germline, CDR1 is LGHDT and CDR2 is YNNKEL (reference sequence). The CDR3 coding sequence is TGTGCCAGCAGCCTCGACAACGGCGCCGGGGAGCTGTTTTTT. Amino acids: CASSLDNGAGELFF. Drawing the rest from reference TRBV3-1 and TRBJ2-2, the complete variable domain is DTAVSQTPKYLVTQMGNDKSIKCEQNLGHDTMYWYKQDSKKFLKIMFSYNNKELIINETVPNRFSPKSPDKAHLNLHINSLELGDSAVYFCASSLDNGAGELFFGEGSRLTVL.